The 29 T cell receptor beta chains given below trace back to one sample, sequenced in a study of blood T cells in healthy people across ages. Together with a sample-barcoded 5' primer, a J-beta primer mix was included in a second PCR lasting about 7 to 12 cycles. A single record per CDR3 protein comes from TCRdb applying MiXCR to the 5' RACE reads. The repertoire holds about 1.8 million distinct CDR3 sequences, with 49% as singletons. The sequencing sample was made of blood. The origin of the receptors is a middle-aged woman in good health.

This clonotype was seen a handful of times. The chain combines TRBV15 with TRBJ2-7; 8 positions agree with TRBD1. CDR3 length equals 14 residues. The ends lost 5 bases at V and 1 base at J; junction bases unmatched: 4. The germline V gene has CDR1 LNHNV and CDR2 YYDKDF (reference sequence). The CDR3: CATSPGDRSYEQYF. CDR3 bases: TGTGCCACCAGCCCAGGGGACAGGTCCTACGAGCAGTACTTC.

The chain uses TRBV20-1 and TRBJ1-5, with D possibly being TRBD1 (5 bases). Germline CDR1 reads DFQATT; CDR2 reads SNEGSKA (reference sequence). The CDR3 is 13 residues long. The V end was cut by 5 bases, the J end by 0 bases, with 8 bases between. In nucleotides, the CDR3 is TGCAGTGCTCCAGGGTATAGCAATCAGCCCCAGCATTTT. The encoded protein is CSAPGYSNQPQHF.

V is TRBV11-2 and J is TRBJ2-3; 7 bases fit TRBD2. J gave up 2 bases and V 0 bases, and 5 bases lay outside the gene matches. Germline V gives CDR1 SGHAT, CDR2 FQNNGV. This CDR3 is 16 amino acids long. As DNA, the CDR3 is TGTGCCAGCAGCTTAGATGGGGGGGGATACACAGATACGCAGTATTTT. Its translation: CASSLDGGGYTDTQYF.

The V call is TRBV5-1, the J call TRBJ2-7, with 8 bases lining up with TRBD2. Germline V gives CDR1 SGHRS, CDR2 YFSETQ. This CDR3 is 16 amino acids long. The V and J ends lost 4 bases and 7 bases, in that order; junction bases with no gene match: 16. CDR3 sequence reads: CASSPSGGATYNEQYF. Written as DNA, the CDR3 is TGCGCCAGCAGCCCATCCGGGGGGGCCACCTACAATGAGCAGTACTTC.

The CDR3 loop reads CASTGALQSGANVLTF. The CDR3 DNA is TGCGCCAGCACCGGGGCTCTTCAATCTGGGGCCAACGTCCTGACTTTC. The rearrangement joins TRBV4-1 to TRBJ2-6, with D perhaps given as TRBD1 or TRBD2 (5 bases each). The CDR3 has 16 residues. V lost 7 bases to trimming and J lost 1 base, with 14 bases between them. The germline V gene encodes CDR1 MGHRA and CDR2 YSYEKL.

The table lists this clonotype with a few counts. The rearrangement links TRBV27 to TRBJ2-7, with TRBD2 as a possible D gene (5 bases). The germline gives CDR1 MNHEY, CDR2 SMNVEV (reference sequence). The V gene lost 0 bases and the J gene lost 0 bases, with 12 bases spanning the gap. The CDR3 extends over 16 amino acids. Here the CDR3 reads CASSLSPSSSSYEQYF. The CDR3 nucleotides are TGTGCCAGCAGTTTATCCCCTAGCTCGAGCTCCTACGAGCAGTACTTC.

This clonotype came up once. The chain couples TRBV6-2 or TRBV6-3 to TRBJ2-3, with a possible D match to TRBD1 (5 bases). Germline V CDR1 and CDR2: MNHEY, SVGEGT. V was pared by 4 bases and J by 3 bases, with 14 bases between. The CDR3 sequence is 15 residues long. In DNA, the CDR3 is TGTGCCAGCAGTTGGGTCCGTGGGGCGACAGATACGCAGTATTTT. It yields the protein CASSWVRGATDTQYF.

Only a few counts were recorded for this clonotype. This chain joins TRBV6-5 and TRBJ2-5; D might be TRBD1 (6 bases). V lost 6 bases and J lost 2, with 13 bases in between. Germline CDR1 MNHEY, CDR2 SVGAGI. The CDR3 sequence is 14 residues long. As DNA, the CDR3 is TGTGCCAGCAGAAAACAGGGTTATCAAGAGACCCAGTACTTC. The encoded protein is CASRKQGYQETQYF.

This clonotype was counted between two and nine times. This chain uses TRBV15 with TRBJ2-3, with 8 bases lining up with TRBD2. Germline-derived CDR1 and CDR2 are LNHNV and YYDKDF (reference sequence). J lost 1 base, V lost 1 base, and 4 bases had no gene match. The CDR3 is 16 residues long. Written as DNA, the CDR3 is TGTGCCACCAGCAGAGTCCTAGCGGGTGGCACAGATACGCAGTATTTT. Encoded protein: CATSRVLAGGTDTQYF.

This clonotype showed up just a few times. In DNA form, the CDR3 reads TGTGCCAGCATCCCCCGTCCGAGACAGGATTACTACGAGCAGTACTTC. The encoded protein is CASIPRPRQDYYEQYF. The V and J genes are TRBV28 and TRBJ2-7, with a weak D call TRBD1 (6 bases). Germline V gene data show CDR1 as MDHEN and CDR2 as SYDVKM. CDR3 length: 16 residues. V was cut by 7 bases and J by 3 bases, with 22 bases left in between. Looking up the rest from reference TRBV28 and TRBJ2-7 gives the full variable domain: DVKVTQSSRYLVKRTGEKVFLECVQDMDHENMFWYRQDPGLGLRLIYFSYDVKMKEKGDIPEGYSVSREKKERFSLILESASTNQTSMYLCASIPRPRQDYYEQYFGPGTRLTVT.

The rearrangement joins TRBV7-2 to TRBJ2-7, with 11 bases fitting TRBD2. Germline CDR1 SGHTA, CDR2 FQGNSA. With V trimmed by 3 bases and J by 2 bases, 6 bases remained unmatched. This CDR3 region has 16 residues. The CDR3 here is CASSFDSGGAPYEQYF. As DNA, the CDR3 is TGTGCCAGCAGCTTCGATAGCGGGGGGGCACCCTACGAGCAGTACTTC.

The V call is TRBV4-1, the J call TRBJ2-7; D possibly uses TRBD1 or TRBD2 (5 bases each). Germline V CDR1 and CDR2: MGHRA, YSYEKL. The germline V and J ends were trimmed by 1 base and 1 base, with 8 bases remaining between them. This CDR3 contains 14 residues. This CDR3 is CASSQGGISYEQYF. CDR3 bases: TGCGCCAGCAGCCAAGGGGGGATATCCTACGAGCAGTACTTC.

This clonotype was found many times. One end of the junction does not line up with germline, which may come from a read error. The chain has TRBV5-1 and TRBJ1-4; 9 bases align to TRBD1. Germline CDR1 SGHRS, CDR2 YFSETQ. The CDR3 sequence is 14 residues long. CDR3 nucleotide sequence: TGTGCCAGCAGCTTGACAGGGGGTAATGAAAAACTGTTTTTT. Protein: CASSLTGGNEKLFF.

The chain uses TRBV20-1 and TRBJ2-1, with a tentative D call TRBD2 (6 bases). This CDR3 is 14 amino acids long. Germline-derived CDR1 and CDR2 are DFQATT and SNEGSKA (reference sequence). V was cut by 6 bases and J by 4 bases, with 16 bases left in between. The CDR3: CSAPPGLDYNEQFF. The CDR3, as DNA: TGCAGTGCACCACCGGGACTCGATTACAATGAGCAGTTCTTC.

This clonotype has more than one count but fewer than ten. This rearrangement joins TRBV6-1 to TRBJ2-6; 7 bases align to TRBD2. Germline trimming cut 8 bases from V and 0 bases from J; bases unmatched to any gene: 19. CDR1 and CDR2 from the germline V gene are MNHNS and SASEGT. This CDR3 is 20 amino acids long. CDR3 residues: CASQQGYRSAGTSGANVLTF. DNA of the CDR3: TGTGCCAGCCAACAAGGGTATCGGTCAGCGGGGACCTCTGGGGCCAACGTCCTGACTTTC.

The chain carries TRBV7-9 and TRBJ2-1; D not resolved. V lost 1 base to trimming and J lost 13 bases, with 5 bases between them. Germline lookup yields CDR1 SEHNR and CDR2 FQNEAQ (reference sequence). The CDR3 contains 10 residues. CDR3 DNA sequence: TGTGCCAGCAGCTTAGACGCTCAGTTCTTC. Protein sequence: CASSLDAQFF. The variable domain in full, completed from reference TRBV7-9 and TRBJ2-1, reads DTGVSQNPRHKITKRGQNVTFRCDPISEHNRLYWYRQTLGQGPEFLTYFQNEAQLEKSRLLSDRFSAERPKGSFSTLEIQRTEQGDSAMYLCASSLDAQFFGPGTRLTVL.

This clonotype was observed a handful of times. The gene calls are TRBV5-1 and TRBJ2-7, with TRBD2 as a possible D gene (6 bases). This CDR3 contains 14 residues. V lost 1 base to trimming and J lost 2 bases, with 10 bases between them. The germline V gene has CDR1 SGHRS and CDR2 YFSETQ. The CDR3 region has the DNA TGCGCCAGCAGCTTGATCGGGGAGGCCTACGAGCAGTACTTC. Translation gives CASSLIGEAYEQYF.

CDR3 amino acids: CASSRDIGYGYTF. The CDR3 DNA follows: TGTGCCAGCAGTCGGGACATAGGCTATGGCTACACCTTC. This chain joins TRBV12-3 or TRBV12-4 and TRBJ1-2, with D maybe TRBD1 (6 bases). V was cut by 5 bases and J by 4 bases, with 11 bases left in between. The CDR3 has 13 amino acids.

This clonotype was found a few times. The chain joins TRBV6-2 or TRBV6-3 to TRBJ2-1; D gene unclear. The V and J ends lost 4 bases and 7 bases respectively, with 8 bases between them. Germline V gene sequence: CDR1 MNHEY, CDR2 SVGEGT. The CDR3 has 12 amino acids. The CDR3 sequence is CASSSRSNEQFF. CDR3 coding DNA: TGTGCCAGCAGTTCCCGGTCAAATGAGCAGTTCTTC.

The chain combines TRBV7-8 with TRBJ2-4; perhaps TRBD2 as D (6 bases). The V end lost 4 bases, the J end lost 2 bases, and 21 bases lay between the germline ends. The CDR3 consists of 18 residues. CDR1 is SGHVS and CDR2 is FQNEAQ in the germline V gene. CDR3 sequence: CASSSRGRDTGTKNIQYF. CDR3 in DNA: TGTGCCAGCAGCTCGCGGGGTAGGGATACGGGGACCAAAAACATTCAGTACTTC.

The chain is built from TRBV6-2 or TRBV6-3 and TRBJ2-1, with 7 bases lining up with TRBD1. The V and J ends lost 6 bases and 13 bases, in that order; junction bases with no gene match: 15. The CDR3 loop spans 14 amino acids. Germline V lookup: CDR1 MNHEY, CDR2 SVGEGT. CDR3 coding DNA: TGTGCCAGCAGCCCAGGGACAGTAGGAGAGACCCAGTTCTTC. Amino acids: CASSPGTVGETQFF.

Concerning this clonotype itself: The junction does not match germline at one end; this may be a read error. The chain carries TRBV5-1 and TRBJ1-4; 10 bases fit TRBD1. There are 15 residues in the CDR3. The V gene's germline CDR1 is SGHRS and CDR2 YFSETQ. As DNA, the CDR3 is TGTGCCAGCAGTCTAGCGACAGGGGGCGGCGAAAAACTGTTTTTT. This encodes CASSLATGGGEKLFF. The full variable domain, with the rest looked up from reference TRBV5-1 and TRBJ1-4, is KAGVTQTPRYLIKTRGQQVTLSCSPISGHRSVSWYQQTPGQGLQFLFEYFSETQRNKGNFPGRFSGRQFSNSRSEMNVSTLELGDSALYLCASSLATGGGEKLFFGSGTQLSVL.

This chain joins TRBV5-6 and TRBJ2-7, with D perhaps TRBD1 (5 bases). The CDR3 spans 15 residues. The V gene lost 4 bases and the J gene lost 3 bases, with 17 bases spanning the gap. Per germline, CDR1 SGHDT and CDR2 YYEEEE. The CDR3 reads CASSLGRQINYEQYF. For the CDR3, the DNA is TGTGCCAGCAGCCTTGGGCGACAGATAAACTACGAGCAGTACTTC.

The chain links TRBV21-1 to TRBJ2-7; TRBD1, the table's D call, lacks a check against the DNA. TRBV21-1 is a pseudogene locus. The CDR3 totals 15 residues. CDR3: CASSTSDREDYEQYF. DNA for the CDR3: TGTGCCAGCAGCACCTCGGACAGGGAGGACTACGAGCAGTACTTC.

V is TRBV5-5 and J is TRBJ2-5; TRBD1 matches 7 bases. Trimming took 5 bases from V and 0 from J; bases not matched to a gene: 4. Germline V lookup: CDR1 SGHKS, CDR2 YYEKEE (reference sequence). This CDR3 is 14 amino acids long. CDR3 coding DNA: TGTGCCAGCAGTCAACAGGGGAACCAAGAGACCCAGTACTTC. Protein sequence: CASSQQGNQETQYF.

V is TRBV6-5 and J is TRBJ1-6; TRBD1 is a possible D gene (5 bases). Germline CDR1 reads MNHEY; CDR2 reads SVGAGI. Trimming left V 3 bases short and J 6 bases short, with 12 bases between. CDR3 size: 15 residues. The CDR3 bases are TGTGCCAGCAGTTATGAGGGGCTTGGTAATTCACCCCTCCACTTT. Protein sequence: CASSYEGLGNSPLHF.

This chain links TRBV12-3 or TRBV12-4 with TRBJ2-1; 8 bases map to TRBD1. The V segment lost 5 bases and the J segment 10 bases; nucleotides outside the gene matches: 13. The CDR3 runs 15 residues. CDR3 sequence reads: CASSPPDRAVGEQFF. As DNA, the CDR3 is TGTGCCAGCAGTCCACCGGACAGGGCGGTGGGGGAGCAGTTCTTC.

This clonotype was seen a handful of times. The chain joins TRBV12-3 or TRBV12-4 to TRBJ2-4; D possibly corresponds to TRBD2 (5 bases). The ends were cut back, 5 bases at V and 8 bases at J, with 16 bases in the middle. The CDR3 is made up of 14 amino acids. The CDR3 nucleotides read TGTGCCAGCAGTCTTGGAGGTGCGGTGTACATTCAGTACTTC. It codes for CASSLGGAVYIQYF.

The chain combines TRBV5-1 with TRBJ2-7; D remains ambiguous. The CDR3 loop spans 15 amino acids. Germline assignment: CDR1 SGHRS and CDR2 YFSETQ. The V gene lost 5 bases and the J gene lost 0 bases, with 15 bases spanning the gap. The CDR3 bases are TGCGCCAGCAGTCCGCCCAGATTCAGCTCCTACGAGCAGTACTTC. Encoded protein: CASSPPRFSSYEQYF.